The entry below gives a single T cell receptor beta chain sequence along with its context. No antigen is known for it. Base qualities are not provided; no much larger clone lies one nucleotide away. The CDR3 starts with the cysteine, ends with the phenylalanine, and has 15 residues. Here the CDR3 DNA is all that survives: 45 bases in frame from base 1. At the junction V is shortened by 0 bases and J by 10 bases; bases outside the gene matches: 9. Looking up the germline V gene yields CDR1 SGHTA and CDR2 FQGNSA. These data belong to a study of a mutant IDH1 vaccine in newly diagnosed glioma (dated by TCRdb to about 2021). Context from the whole study: Eight vaccinations were administered to patients in weeks 1, 3, 5, 7, 11, 15, 19 and 23, corresponding to visits V03 through V10. Vaccination was initiated 4-6 weeks after radiotherapy alone, or concurrently with temozolomide cycles in the chemotherapy-containing groups. For exploratory analyses, roughly 25 treated patients had longitudinal TCRB deep sequencing done wherever samples were available. Prior to enrollment, standard therapy consisting of radiotherapy alone, temozolomide alone, or radiochemotherapy with temozolomide had been administered to patients, with the combination being received by most patients. Peripheral blood was drawn at six visits: V03 (baseline), V05, V07, V10, V12 and V13. The roughly 35 treated patients were around 60% male and around 40% female, with a mean age of around 40 years.

The time point label on this specimen signifies: week 11, during vaccination. A 20-mer mutant IDH1 peptide at 300 micrograms in Montanide made up each vaccine dose, which was injected subcutaneously together with topical imiquimod. Newly diagnosed WHO grade 3 or 4 IDH1-mutant astrocytomas showing loss of nuclear ATRX were present in the donors. The samples were drawn from NOA16, a multicentre, single-arm, open-label phase I trial in Germany that tested a mutant IDH1 peptide vaccine in humans for the first time. Genomic DNA for TCRB sequencing was extracted from EDTA blood using the DNeasy Blood and Tissue Kit. Study-wide findings and limitations: PBMC samples for TCRB deep sequencing were selected based on availability. No apparent relationship was observed between pseudoprogression and alterations in the top peripheral T cell clonotypes detected by TCRB sequencing. Across multiple MHC alleles, vaccine-induced immune responses were seen in just over 90% of patients. The authors stated that sample limitations prevented analyses of patient blood samples from being reproduced.

Library preparation was by the immunoSEQ multiplex PCR assay. Following the manufacturer's protocol, the hsTCRB Kit was used to amplify rearranged TCR beta chain sequences. Sequencing of TCRB libraries was carried out on an Illumina MiSeq. Concerning the study's data processing: The proprietary platform of the kit vendor was used for demultiplexing, trimming and gene mapping. TCRdb holds this immuneACCESS table with in-frame rearrangements only. Some clones are missing; in checked studies, unresolved V genes explain under half, and the rest has no known cause. V and J calls and clone size are copied from that table; D and trimming were computed from the DNA. Across this sample there are about 62,000 clones, with around nine tenths seen only once. The ten largest clones capture approximately 1.9% of the sample.

The V gene is TRBV7-2 and the J gene is TRBJ2-1; the junction holds 7 bases that match TRBD1. The sample here was PBMCs, taken from a glioma patient whose treatment included an IDH1 peptide vaccine. This clonotype originated in a man in his forties or fifties with glioma. The CDR3 protein: CASSLAGLTGAEQFF. At the DNA level, the sequence is TGTGCCAGCAGCTTAGCTGGGTTAACAGGGGCGGAGCAGTTCTTC.